This entry lists 19 T cell receptor beta chains sequenced from one sample in a study of control samples from healthy donors and cancer patients. Data came from immunoSEQ multiplex PCR; TCRdb stores just in-frame clones and leaves some out. Here the sample spans fewer than 200,000 clones, approximately 86% being singletons. The specimen sequenced was blood. The receptors here all came from a woman aged 25 to 39 in good health.

The rearrangement joins TRBV24-1 to TRBJ2-2; D unclear. This CDR3 comprises 18 residues. Germline V CDR1 and CDR2: KGHDR, SFDVKD. V was clipped by 5 bases and J by 3 bases, with 21 bases between them. The CDR3 reads CATSGPKGQRTYTGELFF. The DNA of the CDR3 is TGTGCCACCAGTGGCCCCAAAGGGCAGCGTACCTACACCGGGGAGCTGTTTTTT.

V usage is TRBV5-6 and J usage is TRBJ1-6; D is uncertain. V lost 0 bases to trimming and J lost 4 bases, with 8 bases between them. The CDR3 consists of 15 residues. CDR1 is SGHDT, CDR2 YYEEEE, per germline. The CDR3 sequence is CASSLARRYNSPLHF. In DNA form, the CDR3 reads TGTGCCAGCAGCTTGGCAAGGCGGTATAATTCACCCCTCCACTTT. Based on the CDR3 plus reference TRBV5-6 and TRBJ1-6, the full variable domain is DAGVTQSPTHLIKTRGQQVTLRCSPKSGHDTVSWYQQALGQGPQFIFQYYEEEERQRGNFPDRFSGHQFPNYSSELNVNALLLGDSALYLCASSLARRYNSPLHFGNGTRLTVT.

The chain recombines TRBV3-1 (or the pseudogene TRBV3-2) with TRBJ2-7; 10 nucleotides align to TRBD2. Trimming cost V 0 bases and J 2 bases; bases outside gene matches: 13. This CDR3 has 19 residues. Germline V gives CDR1 LGHDT, CDR2 YNNKEL (reference sequence). The CDR3 nucleotides read TGTGCCAGCAGCCAAGATGCGGCTAGCGGGAGCAGTATCCCCTACGAGCAGTACTTC. This encodes CASSQDAASGSSIPYEQYF.

The chain uses TRBV11-2 and TRBJ2-2; D possibly corresponds to TRBD2 (6 bases). Looked up from germline, CDR1 is SGHAT and CDR2 is FQNNGV. The CDR3 spans 13 residues. Trimming pared 2 bases from V and 6 bases from J, leaving 7 bases between. The CDR3 DNA follows: TGTGCCAGCAGCTTATGGGAGGCCGGGGAGCTGTTTTTT. This translates into CASSLWEAGELFF.

The V and J genes are TRBV6-6 and TRBJ1-1, with TRBD1 identical over 8 bases. This CDR3 is built from 18 residues. The germline V gene encodes CDR1 MNHNY and CDR2 SVGAGI (reference sequence). J gave up 5 bases and V 5 bases, and 19 bases lay outside the gene matches. The CDR3: CASSPYSEIDRGQTEAFF. DNA of the CDR3: TGTGCCAGCAGTCCATACTCCGAGATCGACAGGGGTCAGACTGAAGCTTTCTTT.

This chain links TRBV7-6 with TRBJ2-2; 10 positions match TRBD1. This CDR3 contains 15 residues. Germline CDR1 reads SGHVS; CDR2 reads FNYEAQ. V dropped 1 base and J dropped 5; count of bases not matched to a gene: 1. The CDR3 loop is CASSLEGQGTGELFF. CDR3 bases: TGTGCCAGCAGCTTAGAGGGACAGGGGACCGGGGAGCTGTTTTTT.

This clone showed up just once. This chain joins TRBV5-4 and TRBJ2-2, with D perhaps TRBD2 (5 bases). This CDR3 contains 15 residues. With 0 bases removed from V and 4 bases from J, the gap between germline ends came to 10 bases. Per germline, CDR1 SGHNT and CDR2 YYREEE (reference sequence). Written as DNA, the CDR3 is TGTGCCAGCAGCTTGGAGGACTGGCGCACCGGGGAGCTGTTTTTT. Residues: CASSLEDWRTGELFF.

The genes are TRBV9 and TRBJ1-2; D gene unclear. Trimming pared 0 bases from V and 3 bases from J, leaving 15 bases between. This CDR3 region has 16 residues. Germline CDR1 is SGDLS and CDR2 is YYNGEE. The CDR3 reads CASSVGGFLADYGYTF. Here the CDR3 DNA reads TGTGCCAGCAGCGTAGGAGGTTTCCTAGCGGACTATGGCTACACCTTC.

V and J are TRBV24-1 and TRBJ2-3; the match to TRBD1 covers 8 bases. The V gene end was trimmed by 6 bases and the J gene end by 0 bases; junction bases not matched to a gene: 4. The CDR3 totals 15 residues. Germline CDR1 KGHDR, CDR2 SFDVKD. As DNA, the CDR3 is TGTGCCACCAGTCGACAGGGGCGAAGCACAGATACGCAGTATTTT. As protein: CATSRQGRSTDTQYF.

The gene calls are TRBV10-1 and TRBJ2-3; D gene uncertain. V was pared by 3 bases and J by 0 bases, with 10 bases between. This CDR3 is 15 amino acids long. The V gene's germline CDR1 is WNHNN and CDR2 SYGVQD (reference sequence). The CDR3 protein is CASSEPKTSTDTQYF. The CDR3 DNA is TGCGCCAGCAGTGAACCCAAAACTAGCACAGATACGCAGTATTTT.

V is TRBV6-4 and J is TRBJ2-1, with D perhaps matching TRBD2 (5 bases). Between the trimmed V and J ends, which lost 5 bases and 4 bases, there was a span of 21 bases. The CDR3 loop spans 17 amino acids. Germline V gives CDR1 MRHNA, CDR2 SNTAGT. CDR3 protein: CASSPTGITPLYNEQFF. The CDR3 nucleotides are TGTGCCAGCAGTCCAACCGGGATCACTCCCTTATACAATGAGCAGTTCTTC.

The gene calls are TRBV19 and TRBJ1-2; D not resolved. The CDR3 runs to 12 residues. From germline, CDR1 is LNHDA and CDR2 SQIVND (reference sequence). Trimming shortened V by 7 bases and J by 4 bases, and 10 bases separated the two germline ends. DNA for the CDR3: TGTGCCAGTAATGCGGGGTTCTATGGCTACACCTTC. Amino acid sequence: CASNAGFYGYTF.

The CDR3 region is CAWSPGRSYEQYV. Written as DNA, the CDR3 is TGTGCCTGGAGTCCGGGACGGTCCTACGAGCAGTACGTC. The V call is TRBV30, the J call TRBJ2-7; D is possibly TRBD1 or TRBD2 (5 bases each). The CDR3 covers 13 residues. The V end lost 2 bases, the J end lost 1 base, and 9 bases lay between the germline ends. Germline V CDR1 and CDR2: GTSNPN, SVGIG (reference sequence).

V usage is TRBV27 and J usage is TRBJ2-1, with D tentatively TRBD2 (6 bases). Germline CDR1 and CDR2: MNHEY and SMNVEV (reference sequence). The CDR3 sequence is 13 residues long. V dropped 5 bases and J dropped 5 bases, with 10 bases sitting between them. CDR3 loop: CASSRDLHNEQFF. The CDR3 DNA sequence: TGTGCCAGCAGTCGGGACTTACACAATGAGCAGTTCTTC.

The V and J genes are TRBV12-3 or TRBV12-4 and TRBJ1-2; perhaps TRBD1 as D (5 bases). The V end lost 4 bases, the J end lost 7 bases, and 13 bases lay between the germline ends. The CDR3 length is 13 residues. The CDR3 coding sequence is TGTGCCAGCAGTTATGCCTCCGGGGGTGGCTACACCTTC. As protein: CASSYASGGGYTF.

The chain has TRBV7-9 and TRBJ1-4; 9 bases are shared with TRBD1. This CDR3 has 18 residues. The V segment lost 5 bases and the J segment 3 bases; nucleotides outside the gene matches: 13. Germline CDR1 SEHNR, CDR2 FQNEAQ (reference sequence). Here the CDR3 DNA reads TGTGCCAGCAGCCTTCGGGACAGGGCCATTAGGGCTAATGAAAAACTGTTTTTT. Its protein product is CASSLRDRAIRANEKLFF. The variable domain in full, with the rest retrieved from reference TRBV7-9 and TRBJ1-4, is DTGVSQNPRHKITKRGQNVTFRCDPISEHNRLYWYRQTLGQGPEFLTYFQNEAQLEKSRLLSDRFSAERPKGSFSTLEIQRTEQGDSAMYLCASSLRDRAIRANEKLFFGSGTQLSVL.

The chain has TRBV5-1 and TRBJ1-5; D remains unclear. The germline V and J ends were trimmed by 0 bases and 1 base, with 5 bases remaining between them. Germline loops: CDR1 SGHRS, CDR2 YFSETQ. The CDR3 loop spans 14 amino acids. The CDR3 DNA sequence: TGCGCCAGCAGCTTGGGGGAGAGCAATCAGCCCCAGCATTTT. Residues: CASSLGESNQPQHF.

The chain joins TRBV28 to TRBJ2-1; 7 bases map to TRBD2. Germline V CDR1 and CDR2: MDHEN, SYDVKM. The trim removed 4 bases at V and 2 bases at J, leaving 8 bases unmatched. The CDR3 length is 16 residues. CDR3 in amino acids: CASSSLGGDTYNEQFF. The CDR3, as DNA: TGTGCCAGCAGTTCCCTTGGGGGGGATACCTACAATGAGCAGTTCTTC.

J is TRBJ1-1 and V is TRBV5-6; the D is unclear. CDR3 length: 12 amino acids. Germline assignment: CDR1 SGHDT and CDR2 YYEEEE. Trimming shortened V by 4 bases and J by 2 bases, and 6 bases separated the two germline ends. The CDR3 sequence: CASSPYNTEAFF. CDR3 nucleotide sequence: TGTGCCAGCAGCCCGTACAACACTGAAGCTTTCTTT. The variable domain in full, completed from reference TRBV5-6 and TRBJ1-1, reads DAGVTQSPTHLIKTRGQQVTLRCSPKSGHDTVSWYQQALGQGPQFIFQYYEEEERQRGNFPDRFSGHQFPNYSSELNVNALLLGDSALYLCASSPYNTEAFFGQGTRLTVV.